This TCR beta chain came from a study of blood T cell repertoires in COVID-19. The wider study: There were acute and convalescent COVID-19 samples, and they came from the United States, Italy and Spain. T cells, B-cell-depleted T cells, or PBMCs supplied cDNA or gDNA.

This clone was observed a handful of times. V was shortened by 5 bases and J by 5 bases, with 9 bases between the two germline ends. CDR3 size: 13 residues. Germline V gene sequence: CDR1 SGHAT, CDR2 FQNNGV. As processed by the authors: From reference gene primer amplification, estimates of nucleated cell counts were derived. Profiling relied on immunoSEQ multiplex PCR, and the TCRdb table lists in-frame clones only, not all of them. Clonal size and the V and J genes are those of that table, whereas D and trimming came from the DNA. This sample has roughly 80,000 clones, with 65% to 85% found just once.

Sequenced: peripheral blood. The chain couples TRBV11-2 to TRBJ1-4, with TRBD1 as a possible D gene (6 bases). The clonotype originates from a man aged 55 to 70 with active or convalescent COVID-19. The chain's CDR3 is CASSPTGNEKLFF. CDR3 coding DNA: TGTGCCAGCAGCCCAACAGGGAATGAAAAACTGTTTTTT.